What follows are 8 T cell receptor beta chains derived from one specimen sequenced in a study of cytomegalovirus exposure and HLA in healthy donors. It was with 60 Vbeta and 13 Jbeta primers that the PCR ran. Measured with immunoSEQ multiplex PCR; TCRdb has only the in-frame clones, and not every one. The sample lists 150,000 to 200,000 clones; around 80% were seen once. The specimen sequenced was PBMCs. The receptors come from a woman in her fifties or sixties in good health and CMV-seropositive.

The J gene is TRBJ1-2, the V gene TRBV29-1, with D possibly being TRBD1 (6 bases). Germline V gives CDR1 SQVTM, CDR2 ANQGSEA. Trimming pared 7 bases from V and 6 bases from J, leaving 9 bases between. The CDR3 spans 10 residues. The CDR3, as DNA: TGCAGCGGGTACAGGGATGGCTACACCTTC. Encoded protein: CSGYRDGYTF.

This clone was seen just once. The J gene is TRBJ1-5, the V gene TRBV6-5; D gene ambiguous. The CDR3 runs to 12 residues. Germline V CDR1 and CDR2: MNHEY, SVGAGI. Trimming removed 11 bases at V and 0 bases at J, with 8 bases between. The CDR3 sequence is CASGYSNQPQHF. DNA of the CDR3: TGTGCCTCGGGGTATAGCAATCAGCCCCAGCATTTT.

This chain uses TRBV19 with TRBJ2-1; 9 bases fit TRBD2. CDR1 and CDR2 from the germline V gene are LNHDA and SQIVND (reference sequence). J gave up 2 bases and V 10 bases, and 9 bases lay outside the gene matches. This CDR3 spans 15 amino acids. The CDR3 DNA sequence: TGTGCCACCGCAGCTAGCGGGGCGACCTACAATGAGCAGTTCTTC. Translated, it gives CATAASGATYNEQFF.

This chain links TRBV27 with TRBJ1-2; 8 bases align to TRBD1. J was trimmed by 0 bases and V by 5 bases; bases with no gene match: 5. Germline assignment: CDR1 MNHEY and CDR2 SMNVEV (reference sequence). The CDR3 runs 15 residues. CDR3 sequence (DNA): TGTGCCAGCAGTACCCGGGACAGGTCTAACTATGGCTACACCTTC. Residues: CASSTRDRSNYGYTF.

J is TRBJ1-5 and V is TRBV6-5; D is perhaps TRBD1 (6 bases). Looked up from germline, CDR1 is MNHEY and CDR2 is SVGAGI. V was pared by 7 bases and J by 1 base, with 11 bases between. The CDR3 has 14 amino acids. Written as DNA, the CDR3 is TGTGCCAGCAAAGACAGGAGAAGCAATCAGCCCCAGCATTTT. It is translated as CASKDRRSNQPQHF.

The chain carries TRBV5-1 and TRBJ1-5, with a possible D match to TRBD1 (6 bases). This CDR3 comprises 14 residues. Trimming removed 3 bases from V and 2 bases from J, with 9 bases in between. Germline V gives CDR1 SGHRS, CDR2 YFSETQ. CDR3 in amino acids: CASSWGGGNQPQHF. In nucleotides, the CDR3 is TGCGCCAGCAGCTGGGGGGGCGGCAATCAGCCCCAGCATTTT.

The gene calls are TRBV2 and TRBJ2-3, with 9 bases aligning to TRBD2. The CDR3 has 14 amino acids. With V trimmed by 7 bases and J by 8 bases, 10 bases remained unmatched. The germline V gene encodes CDR1 SNHLY and CDR2 FYNNEI. The CDR3 region is CASTGLARGGTQYF. The CDR3, as DNA: TGTGCCAGCACCGGACTAGCGAGGGGAGGTACGCAGTATTTT.

The V call is TRBV7-9, the J call TRBJ2-1, with a tentative D call TRBD2 (5 bases). This CDR3 region has 14 residues. CDR1 and CDR2 (germline): SEHNR, FQNEAQ (reference sequence). Trimming cost V 7 bases and J 9 bases, with 19 bases left between them. CDR3 DNA sequence: TGTGCCAGCACCCCCGGACTCGCCAGAGGTGAGCAGTTCTTC. It specifies CASTPGLARGEQFF.